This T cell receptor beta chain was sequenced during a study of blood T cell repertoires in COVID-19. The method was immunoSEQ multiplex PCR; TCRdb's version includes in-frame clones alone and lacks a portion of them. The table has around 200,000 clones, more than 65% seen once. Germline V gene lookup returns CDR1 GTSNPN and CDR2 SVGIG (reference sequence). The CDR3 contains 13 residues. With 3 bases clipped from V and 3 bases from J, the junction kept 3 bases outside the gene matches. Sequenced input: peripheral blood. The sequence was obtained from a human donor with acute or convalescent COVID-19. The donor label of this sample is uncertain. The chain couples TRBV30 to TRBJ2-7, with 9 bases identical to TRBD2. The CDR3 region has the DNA TGTGCCTGGAGCGAGACTAGCGGCTACGAGCAGTACTTC. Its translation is CAWSETSGYEQYF. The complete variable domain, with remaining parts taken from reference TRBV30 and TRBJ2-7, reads SQTIHQWPATLVQPVGSPLSLECTVEGTSNPNLYWYRQAAGRGLQLLFYSVGIGQISSEVPQNLSASRPQDRQFILSSKKLLLSDSGFYLCAWSETSGYEQYFGPGTRLTVT.